This T cell receptor (beta chain) is drawn from a study of cytomegalovirus exposure and HLA in healthy donors. Overall study findings and caveats: Using the classifier, cytomegalovirus status was reportedly diagnosed with high specificity and sensitivity. The study had only CMV serostatus as immune exposure information.

Despite likely unrecorded immune exposures, the donors were nominally healthy at the time of sampling. The PCR made use of 60 Vbeta and 13 Jbeta primers. Sequencing was performed with immunoSEQ multiplex PCR; in TCRdb, only in-frame clones are kept and a portion is missing. The specimen's table records 55,000 to 80,000 clones. CDR1 is SGDLS and CDR2 is YYNGEE in the germline V gene. The CDR3 has 14 amino acids. V lost 4 bases and J lost 4; bases outside the gene matches: 8. About this clone itself: Its antigen is unidentified.

This sequence originates from a middle-aged man in good health and CMV-seronegative. Sample: PBMCs. The chain uses TRBV9 and TRBJ2-7; TRBD1 aligns across 7 bases. The CDR3 region is CASSPPGQRYEQYF. The CDR3 bases are TGTGCCAGCAGCCCCCCGGGACAGCGGTACGAGCAGTACTTC.